This T cell receptor (beta chain) was sequenced for a study of T-cell memory formation after mild COVID-19. Turning to the study itself: TCR clusters were mostly confined to one donor each.

Germline CDR1 SEHNR, CDR2 FQNEAQ (reference sequence). This CDR3 spans 13 amino acids. This clonotype was observed a few times. The antigen remains undetermined. TCRdb re-called the 5' RACE reads with MiXCR, one entry per CDR3 protein. There are about 110,000 distinct CDR3 sequences in the sample; under 15% occur only once, and less than 40% lies in the top ten. Study outcomes and limitations: Clones that shrank (day 15 to 85) were balanced CD4/CD8, whereas later expanders leaned CD4+. Cross-reactive memory appears to have joined, as suggested by some responding clones showing up in pre-infection memory. Largely, contracting CD4+ clones fell within CM and EM, and contracting CD8+ clones within EMRA.

The chain uses TRBV7-9 and TRBJ1-5; 7 nucleotides match TRBD1. This TCR was sampled from a man between 18 and 29 years old who had mild COVID-19 (a few samples of this study predate the infection). Cell type and time point are not known. Input material: PBMCs or a T cell subset sorted from them (not recorded which). CDR3 DNA sequence: TGTGCTACCGGGACAGTGAGCAATCAGCCCCAGCATTTT. Its translation: CATGTVSNQPQHF. Supplemented by reference TRBV7-9 and TRBJ1-5, the full variable domain reads DTGVSQNPRHKITKRGQNVTFRCDPISEHNRLYWYRQTLGQGPEFLTYFQNEAQLEKSRLLSDRFSAERPKGSFSTLEIQRTEQGDSAMYLCATGTVSNQPQHFGDGTRLSIL.